This record looks at one TCR beta chain sequence and its context. Measured with immunoSEQ multiplex PCR; TCRdb has only the in-frame clones, and not every one. The data show 21,000 or so clones, 73% seen once. The germline gives CDR1 MDHEN, CDR2 SYDVKM. V lost 5 bases, J lost 2 bases, and 12 bases lay in between. The CDR3 spans 15 residues. This record comes from a study of intratumoral heterogeneity in liver cancer. Across the study: The median patient age was approximately 63 years, and most were male.

The chain links TRBV28 to TRBJ2-2; D is unresolved. Here the sequenced sample was tumor-adjacent normal tissue, taken before any cancer treatment. This receptor was taken from a woman aged 70-85 years with hepatocellular carcinoma. CDR3 protein: CASSPIDLNTGELFF. CDR3 in DNA: TGTGCCAGCAGTCCGATTGACTTAAACACCGGGGAGCTGTTTTTT.